The 25 T cell receptor beta chains listed next were all sequenced from one sample in a study of T cell responses to AZD1222 COVID-19 vaccine. Using immunoSEQ multiplex PCR, the repertoire was profiled, and TCRdb retains in-frame clones only, with some absent. The repertoire holds 180,000 or so clones, about 95% seen once, with approximately 0.64% in the top ten. Specimen: peripheral blood, collected on day 0 of AZD1222 vaccination. The source is an adult in good health.

This clone was seen only once. This chain joins TRBV5-1 and TRBJ1-6; no reliable D call. Trimming left V 4 bases short and J 7 bases short, with 6 bases between. The germline gives CDR1 SGHRS, CDR2 YFSETQ. The CDR3 length is 12 residues. The CDR3 sequence: CASSQPNSPLHF. The CDR3 DNA sequence: TGCGCCAGCAGCCAACCCAATTCACCCCTCCACTTT.

A word on this clone: The same CDR3 is also encoded by other DNA sequences in this sample. This rearrangement joins TRBV7-9 to TRBJ1-5; D not certain. The V end lost 1 base, the J end lost 3 bases, and 1 base lay between the germline ends. CDR1 is SEHNR, CDR2 FQNEAQ, per germline (reference sequence). This CDR3 region has 12 residues. The CDR3 DNA sequence: TGTGCCAGCAGCTTAGACAATCAGCCCCAGCATTTT. This codes for CASSLDNQPQHF.

This chain joins TRBV5-6 and TRBJ2-7; possibly TRBD2 for D (6 bases). Germline CDR1 and CDR2: SGHDT and YYEEEE. V lost 0 bases, J lost 8 bases, and 24 bases lay in between. CDR3 length: 17 residues. The CDR3, as DNA: TGTGCCAGCAGCTTGGGGATGGGAGGTCAGGGCCCCCTACAGCAGTACTTC. Translated: CASSLGMGGQGPLQQYF.

The gene calls are TRBV30 and TRBJ1-2, with 8 bases lining up with TRBD1. V shed 2 bases and J 7 bases; nucleotides not matched to a gene: 6. The CDR3 sequence is 13 residues long. Germline V gene data show CDR1 as GTSNPN and CDR2 as SVGIG (reference sequence). DNA of the CDR3: TGTGCCTGGAGTTCCCGGACAGGGCTTGGCTACACCTTC. It specifies CAWSSRTGLGYTF.

This chain links TRBV27 with TRBJ1-5; TRBD1 is a possible D gene (6 bases). The CDR3 sequence is 17 residues long. Germline V lookup: CDR1 MNHEY, CDR2 SMNVEV (reference sequence). Trimming took off 2 bases at V and 1 base at J, with 15 bases between the two ends. The CDR3 region is CASSLGSSQGSNQPQHF. CDR3 nucleotides: TGTGCCAGCAGTTTAGGCTCTTCGCAGGGGAGCAATCAGCCCCAGCATTTT.

This rearrangement joins TRBV30 to TRBJ1-1; D gene ambiguous. The CDR3 extends over 11 amino acids. V shed 0 bases and J shed 11 bases, with 10 bases lying between them. Per the germline V gene, CDR1 is GTSNPN and CDR2 is SVGIG (reference sequence). The CDR3 DNA sequence: TGTGCCTGGAGTGTGTCCCCGACGGCTTTCTTT. It is translated as CAWSVSPTAFF. The full variable domain, with the rest looked up from reference TRBV30 and TRBJ1-1, is SQTIHQWPATLVQPVGSPLSLECTVEGTSNPNLYWYRQAAGRGLQLLFYSVGIGQISSEVPQNLSASRPQDRQFILSSKKLLLSDSGFYLCAWSVSPTAFFGQGTRLTVV.

The gene calls are TRBV28 and TRBJ1-2; D might be TRBD1 (5 bases). V was pared by 5 bases and J by 5 bases, with 21 bases between. Per the germline V gene, CDR1 is MDHEN and CDR2 is SYDVKM. CDR3 size: 16 residues. The CDR3 loop is CASSPFGTDSPYGYTF. DNA of the CDR3: TGTGCCAGCAGTCCCTTTGGTACCGACAGTCCGTATGGCTACACCTTC.

This chain joins TRBV30 and TRBJ1-5; a possible D gene is TRBD1 (6 bases). Between the trimmed V and J ends, which lost 3 bases and 7 bases, there was a span of 13 bases. This CDR3 contains 13 residues. The germline gives CDR1 GTSNPN, CDR2 SVGIG (reference sequence). CDR3 in DNA: TGTGCCTGGAGAAGACGGGGGGCCCAGCCCCAGCATTTT. Protein: CAWRRRGAQPQHF.

This clone appeared a single time. The J gene is TRBJ2-3, the V gene TRBV5-8, with a weak D call TRBD1 (5 bases). Per the germline V gene, CDR1 is SGHTS and CDR2 is YDEGEE. The CDR3 is 13 amino acids. V lost 5 bases and J lost 5, with 12 bases in between. In DNA form, the CDR3 reads TGTGCCAGCAGGACTCAGGGATTAGATACGCAGTATTTT. Its translation is CASRTQGLDTQYF.

The chain uses TRBV18 and TRBJ2-3; the D gene is possibly TRBD1 (5 bases). This CDR3 is built from 13 residues. The germline V gene encodes CDR1 KGHSH and CDR2 LQKENI. With 6 bases removed from V and 2 bases from J, the gap between germline ends came to 9 bases. The CDR3 is CASSLDNTDTQYF. CDR3 DNA: TGTGCCAGCTCCCTGGACAACACAGATACGCAGTATTTT.

The chain joins TRBV5-1 to TRBJ1-1; D ambiguous. The V gene's germline CDR1 is SGHRS and CDR2 YFSETQ. Trimming took 1 base from V and 0 from J, leaving 10 bases between them. The length of the CDR3 is 15 residues. The chain's CDR3 is CASSLTAGLNTEAFF. The CDR3 coding sequence is TGCGCCAGCAGCTTGACGGCGGGGTTGAACACTGAAGCTTTCTTT.

V usage is TRBV6-2 or TRBV6-3 and J usage is TRBJ2-7; weak D call: TRBD1 (5 bases). Trimming cost V 4 bases and J 1 base, with 11 bases left between them. From germline, CDR1 is MNHEY and CDR2 SVGEGT. This CDR3 comprises 14 residues. The CDR3 is CASSSLTDSYEQYF. The CDR3 region has the DNA TGTGCCAGCAGTTCACTGACAGATTCCTACGAGCAGTACTTC.

V and J are TRBV11-3 and TRBJ1-1; tentative D call: TRBD1 (5 bases). CDR1 SGHNT and CDR2 YENEEA come from the germline V gene. With 5 bases removed from V and 3 bases from J, the gap between germline ends came to 19 bases. This CDR3 spans 16 amino acids. The CDR3 loop reads CASSTLWGINDTEAFF. The CDR3 DNA is TGTGCCAGCAGCACCCTGTGGGGGATAAACGACACTGAAGCTTTCTTT.

V usage is TRBV13 and J usage is TRBJ1-1; the D is unclear. The CDR3 has 14 residues. The germline V and J ends were trimmed by 8 bases and 3 bases, with 16 bases remaining between them. The germline gives CDR1 PRHDT, CDR2 FYEKMQ (reference sequence). The CDR3 loop is CASSPSPDHTEAFF. Written as DNA, the CDR3 is TGTGCCAGCTCCCCCTCCCCAGATCACACTGAAGCTTTCTTT.

The V gene is TRBV5-1, the J gene TRBJ2-2; weak D call: TRBD2 (5 bases). The CDR3 contains 15 residues. The germline CDR1 and CDR2 sequences are SGHRS and YFSETQ. Trimming cost V 7 bases and J 2 bases, with 15 bases left between them. CDR3 nucleotide sequence: TGCGCCAGCCTCCCGGACCGGGAAAACACCGGGGAGCTGTTTTTT. Its translation is CASLPDRENTGELFF.

This clone was observed a single time. The chain is built from TRBV5-1 and TRBJ1-4; D ambiguous. Germline V CDR1 and CDR2: SGHRS, YFSETQ. This CDR3 contains 17 residues. V was pared by 0 bases and J by 0 bases, with 12 bases between. CDR3 protein: CASSLGSTVTTNEKLFF. DNA for the CDR3: TGCGCCAGCAGCTTGGGCAGCACCGTTACAACTAATGAAAAACTGTTTTTT.

The chain links TRBV28 to TRBJ2-7, with 8 bases that match TRBD2. This CDR3 is built from 15 residues. Germline V lookup: CDR1 MDHEN, CDR2 SYDVKM. After removal of 4 bases from V and 3 bases from J, the junction contained 8 bases not matched to a gene. In DNA, the CDR3 is TGTGCCAGCAGTTCGCTGCCGGGGGGGGGCTACGAGCAGTACTTC. Protein: CASSSLPGGGYEQYF.

There are a few counts of this clone. V gene TRBV11-2 combines with J gene TRBJ2-5; D ambiguous. Trimming cost V 1 base and J 6 bases, with 3 bases left between them. The CDR3 sequence is 11 residues long. The germline V gene encodes CDR1 SGHAT and CDR2 FQNNGV. Here the CDR3 DNA reads TGTGCCAGCAGCTTAGGAAAGACCCAGTACTTC. As protein: CASSLGKTQYF. The variable domain in full, with the rest retrieved from reference TRBV11-2 and TRBJ2-5, is EAGVAQSPRYKIIEKRQSVAFWCNPISGHATLYWYQQILGQGPKLLIQFQNNGVVDDSQLPKDRFSAERLKGVDSTLKIQPAKLEDSAVYLCASSLGKTQYFGPGTRLLVL.

The chain employs TRBV29-1 and TRBJ2-3; 10 bases map to TRBD2. This CDR3 comprises 17 residues. With V trimmed by 0 bases and J by 0 bases, 6 bases remained unmatched. Per the germline V gene, CDR1 is SQVTM and CDR2 is ANQGSEA. CDR3 loop: CSVEDWSSGSSTDTQYF. The DNA for the CDR3 is TGCAGCGTTGAAGATTGGTCTAGCGGGAGTAGCACAGATACGCAGTATTTT.

The chain couples TRBV10-1 to TRBJ2-1, with unresolved D. Trimming pared 5 bases from V and 7 bases from J, leaving 12 bases between. This CDR3 spans 13 amino acids. Germline loops: CDR1 WNHNN, CDR2 SYGVQD (reference sequence). The CDR3 is CASSPASQNEQFF. The DNA for the CDR3 is TGCGCCAGCAGTCCCGCGAGTCAGAATGAGCAGTTCTTC.

V gene TRBV7-9 combines with J gene TRBJ1-5, with D unclear. This CDR3 comprises 13 residues. V was pared by 5 bases and J by 2 bases, with 7 bases between. Germline V gene lookup returns CDR1 SEHNR and CDR2 FQNEAQ (reference sequence). CDR3 nucleotide sequence: TGTGCCAGCAGCCCCGGTGGCAATCAGCCCCAGCATTTT. Protein product: CASSPGGNQPQHF.

This chain connects TRBV12-3 or TRBV12-4 to TRBJ1-2; no firm D call. The length of the CDR3 is 12 residues. Trimming shortened V by 6 bases and J by 3 bases, and 8 bases separated the two germline ends. The CDR3 nucleotides read TGTGCCAGCAGCAGTTCCCACTATGGCTACACCTTC. As protein: CASSSSHYGYTF.

The gene calls are TRBV28 and TRBJ2-7; 11 nucleotides align to TRBD2. The germline CDR1 and CDR2 sequences are MDHEN and SYDVKM. V lost 3 bases to trimming and J lost 5 bases; unmatched junction nucleotides: 6. The CDR3 loop spans 15 amino acids. Here the CDR3 DNA reads TGTGCCAGCAGTTTTCTCCTAGCGGGAGGTGACGAGCAGTACTTC. Its translation: CASSFLLAGGDEQYF.

Notes on this clone: One end of the junction does not line up with germline, which may come from a read error. The V call is TRBV19, the J call TRBJ1-4; maybe TRBD1 (5 bases). The CDR3 loop spans 12 amino acids. Germline-derived CDR1 and CDR2 are LNHDA and SQIVND (reference sequence). CDR3 coding DNA: TGTGCCAGTAGCTTGGGACGGGGGGAATTCCGATTT. Amino acid sequence: CASSLGRGEFRF.

The V gene is TRBV6-5, the J gene TRBJ2-7, with D possibly being TRBD1 (5 bases). The germline V gene encodes CDR1 MNHEY and CDR2 SVGAGI. This CDR3 spans 14 amino acids. The V gene lost 3 bases and the J gene lost 0 bases, with 9 bases spanning the gap. CDR3 DNA: TGTGCCAGCAGTTATCAGACAGACTCCTACGAGCAGTACTTC. Translation gives CASSYQTDSYEQYF.